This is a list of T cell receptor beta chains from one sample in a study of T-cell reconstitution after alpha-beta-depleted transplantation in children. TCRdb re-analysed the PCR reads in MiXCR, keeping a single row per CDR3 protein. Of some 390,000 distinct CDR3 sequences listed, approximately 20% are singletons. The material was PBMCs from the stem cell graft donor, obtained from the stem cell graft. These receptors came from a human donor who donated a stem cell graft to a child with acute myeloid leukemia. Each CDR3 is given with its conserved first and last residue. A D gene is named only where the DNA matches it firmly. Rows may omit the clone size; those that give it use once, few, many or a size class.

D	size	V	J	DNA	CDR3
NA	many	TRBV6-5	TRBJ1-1	TGTGCCAGCTCTAGAGGAGGTTTTGAAGCTTTCTTT	CASSRGGFEAFF
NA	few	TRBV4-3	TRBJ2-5	TGCGCCAGCAGCCCAGCTCTTATGGAGACCCAGTACTTC	CASSPALMETQYF
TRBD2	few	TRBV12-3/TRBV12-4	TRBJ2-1	TGTGCCAGCAGTCCCATAGCGGGGCCCTACAATGAGCAGTTCTTC	CASSPIAGPYNEQFF
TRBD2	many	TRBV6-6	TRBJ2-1	TGTGCCAGCAGTCCTAGCGGGACCTCCTACAATGAGCAGTTCTTC	CASSPSGTSYNEQFF
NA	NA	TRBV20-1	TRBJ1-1	TGCAGTGCTAGTACGGGGCACCATATGAACACTGAAGCTTTCTTT	CSASTGHHMNTEAFF
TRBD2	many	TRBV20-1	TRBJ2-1	TGCAGTGCTAGGCCCTCCGGGACTAGCTTCGCTTTTGAGCAGTTCTTC	CSARPSGTSFAFEQFF
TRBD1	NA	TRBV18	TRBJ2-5	TGTGCCAGCTCACCACCGGGACAGGGGCTAGAGACCCAGTACTTC	CASSPPGQGLETQYF
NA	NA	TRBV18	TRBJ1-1	TGTGCCAGCTCACCACGTCACAGGTTGAACACTGAAGCTTTCTTT	CASSPRHRLNTEAFF
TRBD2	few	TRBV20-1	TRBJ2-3	TGCAGTGCTAGAAGGGCGGGAGAGCCCGATACGCAGTATTTT	CSARRAGEPDTQYF
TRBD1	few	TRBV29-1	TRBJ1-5	TGCAGCGTTATGACAGGGGATAGCAATCAGCCCCAGCATTTT	CSVMTGDSNQPQHF
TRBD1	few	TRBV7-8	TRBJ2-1	TGTGCCAGCAGCTTAAGGGACAGGTCAGACAATGAGCAGTTCTTC	CASSLRDRSDNEQFF
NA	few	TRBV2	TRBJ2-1	TGTGCCAGCAATTTAGGGCCGACTGAGCAGTTCTTC	CASNLGPTEQFF
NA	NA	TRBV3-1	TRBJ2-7	TGTGCCAGCACCCGTCGGGGAGCGAACGAGCAGTACTTC	CASTRRGANEQYF
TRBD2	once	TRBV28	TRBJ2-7	TGTGCCAGCAGTCTTCCGCGGGGGTTCTACGAGCAGTACTTC	CASSLPRGFYEQYF
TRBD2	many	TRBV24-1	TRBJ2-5	TGTGCCACCAGTGATCGGCCGACTAGCGGTAAAGAGACCCAGTACTTC	CATSDRPTSGKETQYF
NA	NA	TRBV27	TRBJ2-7	TGTGCCAGCAGTGCCGGCTTTGCAGGGCCCTACGAGCAGTACTTC	CASSAGFAGPYEQYF
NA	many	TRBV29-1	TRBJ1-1	TGCAGCGTTGAAGGGTTCATGAACACTGAAGCTTTCTTT	CSVEGFMNTEAFF
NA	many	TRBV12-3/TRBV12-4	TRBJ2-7	TGTGCCAGCAGTTTATCCGGGTCAGGCTCCTACGAGCAGTACTTC	CASSLSGSGSYEQYF
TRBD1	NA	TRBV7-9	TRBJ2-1	TGTGCCAGCAGACGTCCGGGACAGGGTTCCTACAATGAGCAGTTCTTC	CASRRPGQGSYNEQFF
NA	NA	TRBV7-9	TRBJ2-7	TGTGCCAGCAGCTTAGCGGGGAAGGAAAACGAGCAGTACTTC	CASSLAGKENEQYF
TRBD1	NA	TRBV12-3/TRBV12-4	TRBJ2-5	TGTGCCAGCAGGGTAGGGACAGCACAAGAGACCCAGTACTTC	CASRVGTAQETQYF
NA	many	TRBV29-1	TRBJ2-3	TGCAGCGTTGAAGGGGGAGAGGGGGTCGGCACAGATACGCAGTATTTT	CSVEGGEGVGTDTQYF
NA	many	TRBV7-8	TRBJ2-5	TGTGCCAGCAGCTCGTACCAAGACCCGGTGGCCCAGTACTTC	CASSSYQDPVAQYF
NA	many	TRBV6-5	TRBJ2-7	TGTGCCAGCAGTTACTCGTCGACAGTTACCTCCTACGAGCAGTACTTC	CASSYSSTVTSYEQYF
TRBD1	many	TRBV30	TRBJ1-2	TGTGCCTGGAGTGTACAACGGACAGGGGGTAGCTATGGCTACACCTTC	CAWSVQRTGGSYGYTF
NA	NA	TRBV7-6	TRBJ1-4	TGTGCCAGCAGCTTAGTGGCGGGTGGGGGAAAACTGTTTTTT	CASSLVAGGGKLFF
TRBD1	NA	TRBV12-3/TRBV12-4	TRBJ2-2	TGTGCCAGCGGTGGACAGGGAGGCACCGGGGAGCTGTTTTTT	CASGGQGGTGELFF
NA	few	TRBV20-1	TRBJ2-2	TGCAGTGCTAGAGCCGGAGGGTACACCGGGGAGCTGTTTTTT	CSARAGGYTGELFF
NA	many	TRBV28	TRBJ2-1	TGTGCCAGCAGTATAAACCCTTCTGAGCAGTTCTTC	CASSINPSEQFF
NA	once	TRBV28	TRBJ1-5	TGTGCCAGCAGTTTACGGTTCATGGGCAATCAGCCCCAGCATTTT	CASSLRFMGNQPQHF
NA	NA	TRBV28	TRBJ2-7	TGTGCCAGCAGTTCCCCCCGGAGGTACGAGCAGTACTTC	CASSSPRRYEQYF
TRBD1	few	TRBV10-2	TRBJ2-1	TGCGCCAGTTTTCAGCCGGGACAGGGGGCTGAGCAGTTCTTC	CASFQPGQGAEQFF
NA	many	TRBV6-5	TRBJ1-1	TGTGCCAGCAGTTATAGGACCGAGAACACTGAAGCTTTCTTT	CASSYRTENTEAFF